These 9 T cell receptor beta chains share one sample of origin, sequenced in a study of T-cell reconstitution after alpha-beta-depleted transplantation in children. Using unique molecular identifiers, the investigators prepared the TCRbeta library. TCRdb analysed the PCR reads with MiXCR anew, one entry per CDR3 protein. The table has roughly 590,000 distinct CDR3 sequences, around 16% seen once. The source material was PBMCs from the stem cell graft donor, sampled from the stem cell graft. The receptors were sampled from a human donor who donated a stem cell graft to a child with acute myeloid leukemia.

This clonotype turned up a few times. This sequence joins TRBV7-9 and TRBJ1-2; D is undetermined. This CDR3 has 16 residues. Trimming left V 5 bases short and J 1 base short, with 17 bases between. Germline V gives CDR1 SEHNR, CDR2 FQNEAQ (reference sequence). The CDR3 DNA reads TGTGCCAGCAGCCAAGCGCCCATAAGAAGTAACTATGGCTACACCTTC. Amino acids: CASSQAPIRSNYGYTF. The variable domain in full, with the rest retrieved from reference TRBV7-9 and TRBJ1-2, is DTGVSQNPRHKITKRGQNVTFRCDPISEHNRLYWYRQTLGQGPEFLTYFQNEAQLEKSRLLSDRFSAERPKGSFSTLEIQRTEQGDSAMYLCASSQAPIRSNYGYTFGSGTRLTVV.

In this sample, this clonotype turned up many times. The gene calls are TRBV20-1 and TRBJ2-1; 8 nucleotides agree with TRBD1. The CDR3 runs 12 residues. The junction had 4 bases not matched to a gene; V was cut back by 6 bases and J by 6 bases. Germline V gives CDR1 DFQATT, CDR2 SNEGSKA (reference sequence). The CDR3 DNA is TGCAGTGCGACCGACAGGGGCAATGAGCAGTTCTTC. Translating gives CSATDRGNEQFF.

This clonotype was counted a few times. The V and J genes are TRBV9 and TRBJ2-3, with a weak D call TRBD2 (7 bases). Germline V gene lookup returns CDR1 SGDLS and CDR2 YYNGEE. This CDR3 has 16 amino acids. Trimming pared 0 bases from V and 2 bases from J, leaving 13 bases between. The CDR3 is CASSVEPGGSTDTQYF. The CDR3 DNA is TGTGCCAGCAGCGTAGAACCGGGGGGCTCCACAGATACGCAGTATTTT.

This clonotype has a count of ten or more. For the CDR3, the DNA is TGCAGTGCTAGAGAAACTAGCGGTCTCGGGGATACGCAGTATTTT. Translated: CSARETSGLGDTQYF. The rearrangement joins TRBV20-1 to TRBJ2-3; 8 bases are shared with TRBD2. The CDR3 is 15 residues long. With 0 bases clipped from V and 6 bases from J, the junction kept 8 bases outside the gene matches. Germline V gene lookup returns CDR1 DFQATT and CDR2 SNEGSKA (reference sequence).

This clonotype has at least ten counts. V gene TRBV20-1 combines with J gene TRBJ2-1; D might be TRBD1 (7 bases). Looked up from germline, CDR1 is DFQATT and CDR2 is SNEGSKA (reference sequence). The germline V and J ends were trimmed by 5 bases and 0 bases, with 14 bases remaining between them. The CDR3 contains 15 residues. CDR3 sequence: CSAAGTAGSYNEQFF. The DNA for the CDR3 is TGCAGTGCTGCCGGGACAGCGGGCTCCTACAATGAGCAGTTCTTC.

This clonotype was counted between two and nine times. V and J are TRBV19 and TRBJ1-5; TRBD1 aligns across 7 bases. The CDR3 runs 17 residues. Germline trimming cut 4 bases from V and 3 bases from J; bases unmatched to any gene: 12. Germline V gene data show CDR1 as LNHDA and CDR2 as SQIVND (reference sequence). CDR3: CASSRKTGTADNQPQHF. Here the CDR3 DNA reads TGTGCCAGTAGTAGGAAGACCGGGACAGCTGACAATCAGCCCCAGCATTTT. Together with reference TRBV19 and TRBJ1-5, the CDR3 gives the full variable domain: DGGITQSPKYLFRKEGQNVTLSCEQNLNHDAMYWYRQDPGQGLRLIYYSQIVNDFQKGDIAEGYSVSREKKESFPLTVTSAQKNPTAFYLCASSRKTGTADNQPQHFGDGTRLSIL.

The V and J genes are TRBV7-2 and TRBJ2-3; D remains unclear. Germline V lookup: CDR1 SGHTA, CDR2 FQGNSA. The length of the CDR3 is 15 residues. Between the trimmed V and J ends, which lost 1 base and 4 bases, there was a span of 12 bases. The CDR3 bases are TGTGCCAGCAGCTTAGGAGTCAGTAAAGCAGATACGCAGTATTTT. It specifies CASSLGVSKADTQYF.

This chain connects TRBV7-2 to TRBJ1-2; the D gene is possibly TRBD1 (5 bases). The CDR3 is 15 amino acids. The germline V and J ends were trimmed by 3 bases and 4 bases, with 15 bases remaining between them. Per germline, CDR1 SGHTA and CDR2 FQGNSA. The CDR3, as DNA: TGTGCCAGCAGCTTCCGGGGGGGGGAAGTCTATGGCTACACCTTC. Translating it yields CASSFRGGEVYGYTF.

The chain carries TRBV9 and TRBJ2-1; D is ambiguous. V dropped 0 bases and J dropped 10 bases, with 14 bases sitting between them. Germline CDR1 reads SGDLS; CDR2 reads YYNGEE. The CDR3 spans 14 residues. The CDR3 region has the DNA TGTGCCAGCAGCGTAGGGGGTAGCTCCCCGGAGCAGTTCTTC. Protein: CASSVGGSSPEQFF.